Listed below are T cell receptor beta chains from one sample, sequenced in a study of a mutant IDH1 vaccine in newly diagnosed glioma. TCRdb's copy holds only in-frame clones and misses some; the assay was immunoSEQ multiplex PCR. The table lists nearly 55,000 clones, around 84% of them singletons, with approximately 4.5% in the top ten. Their antigens remain unidentified. The sample consisted of PBMCs, taken from a glioma patient whose treatment included an IDH1 peptide vaccine. All receptors come from a woman under 30 with glioma. The CDR3 runs from the conserved cysteine through the conserved F or W. Fields, in order: V gene, CDR3 protein.

v_gene: TRBV7-9
CDR3aa: CASSLGGTGTDTQYF

v_gene: TRBV11-3
CDR3aa: CASSPWTSGGPEQYF

v_gene: TRBV6-5
CDR3aa: CASKRTGMNTEAFF

v_gene: TRBV5-4
CDR3aa: CASSLASSRGDYEQYF

v_gene: TRBV29-1
CDR3aa: CSVGTSPGGYTF

v_gene: TRBV18
CDR3aa: CASSQGHGYEQYF

v_gene: TRBV7-9
CDR3aa: CASLFGARGGTEAFF

v_gene: TRBV4-1
CDR3aa: CASSQERPRGRGRGTRNSPLHF

v_gene: TRBV11-1
CDR3aa: CASSPRRAGELFF

v_gene: TRBV5-1
CDR3aa: CASIPLVRVAFF

v_gene: TRBV11-2
CDR3aa: CASNSGGDTQYF

v_gene: TRBV2
CDR3aa: CASRDRGPSNQPQHF

v_gene: TRBV6-4
CDR3aa: CASSSREADTQYF

v_gene: TRBV18
CDR3aa: CASSETGQVNTEAFF

v_gene: TRBV19
CDR3aa: CASSAALSAYEQYF

v_gene: TRBV10-3
CDR3aa: CAISGLAGGSYNEQFF

v_gene: TRBV11-2
CDR3aa: CASSLRGVAGGAGTDTQYF

v_gene: TRBV12-5
CDR3aa: CASGLVPGGYEKLFF

v_gene: TRBV6-4
CDR3aa: CASGDSLGDTQYF

v_gene: TRBV11-1
CDR3aa: CASTPTSGGARWDTQYF

v_gene: TRBV7-8
CDR3aa: CASSLARGGGLNQPQHF

v_gene: TRBV6-1
CDR3aa: CASSDRGGGREAFF

v_gene: TRBV5-1
CDR3aa: CASSPLGLAGSTSTDTQYF

v_gene: TRBV30
CDR3aa: CAWRVSGGTEAFF

v_gene: TRBV4-1
CDR3aa: CASSLAGAYEQFF

v_gene: TRBV5-1
CDR3aa: CASSLGWGGNQPQHF

v_gene: TRBV20-1
CDR3aa: CSARGIGELFF

v_gene: TRBV7-9
CDR3aa: CASSLVGENTEAFF

v_gene: TRBV28
CDR3aa: CASSAGFGEQYF

v_gene: TRBV9
CDR3aa: CASSGTGLFRGYTF

v_gene: TRBV5-6
CDR3aa: CASSLKTPLNEQFF

v_gene: TRBV27
CDR3aa: CASSRSTGAYEQYF

v_gene: TRBV5-1
CDR3aa: CASSLPKGTGRNEQFF

v_gene: TRBV5-6
CDR3aa: CASSLVLAGQETQYF

v_gene: TRBV2
CDR3aa: CASTPDRVGTEAFF

v_gene: TRBV5-1
CDR3aa: CASSPSPGKNTEAFF

v_gene: TRBV11-2
CDR3aa: CASSLVGTGGTEAFF

v_gene: TRBV19
CDR3aa: CASTQPYPRLRWTEAFF

v_gene: TRBV7-3
CDR3aa: CASSLRMARLGDTQYF

v_gene: TRBV7-6
CDR3aa: CASSPPWDSSTDTQYF

v_gene: TRBV7-6
CDR3aa: CASSSILSYEQYF

v_gene: TRBV11-2
CDR3aa: CASSSLQGPYAGDGYTF

v_gene: TRBV19
CDR3aa: CASSGTDLGEQYF

v_gene: TRBV5-1
CDR3aa: CASSQDQGTIYF

v_gene: TRBV4-1
CDR3aa: CASSHVRGPSNEQYF

v_gene: TRBV27
CDR3aa: CASRTAVSGDRALGYTF

v_gene: TRBV7-2
CDR3aa: CASSLALGTRRGTQYF

v_gene: TRBV4-1
CDR3aa: CASSQDQKRGLDTGELFF